This TCR beta chain comes out of a study of blood T cell repertoires in COVID-19. Study overall: The origin of the acute and convalescent COVID-19 samples was the United States, Italy and Spain. The analysed material was cDNA or gDNA that came from T cells, B-cell-depleted T cells, or PBMCs.

The CDR3 length is 17 residues. Looked up from germline, CDR1 is MDHEN and CDR2 is SYDVKM. The V end was cut by 2 bases, the J end by 1 base, with 15 bases between. Study processing details: From reference gene primer amplification, estimates of nucleated cell counts were derived. Method: immunoSEQ multiplex PCR; TCRdb's copy keeps in-frame clones and lacks some. V, J and clone size are those of that table, while D and trimming were read from the DNA. The repertoire holds roughly 120,000 clones, with about nine tenths as singletons. Source material: peripheral blood. The receptor comes from a woman in her 50s with acute or convalescent COVID-19. J is TRBJ1-3 and V is TRBV28; the D is unclear. The CDR3 DNA is TGTGCCAGCAGTTTAAGTCTGATCGCGGGGTCTGGAAACACCATATATTTT. Translation: CASSLSLIAGSGNTIYF.